Presented here are 13 T cell receptor beta chains from one specimen sequenced in a study of OX40 agonist ivuxolimab in advanced cancers. Method: immunoSEQ multiplex PCR; TCRdb's copy keeps in-frame clones and lacks some. The sample holds 45,000 to 60,000 clones, about 76% seen once. Sequenced material: CD4+ or CD8+ T cells sorted from blood, taken in a trial of the OX40 agonist ivuxolimab. These receptors all come from an adult with an advanced solid tumor such as melanoma, head and neck, liver or kidney cancer.

V gene TRBV9 combines with J gene TRBJ1-3, with unresolved D. The germline V gene has CDR1 SGDLS and CDR2 YYNGEE. This CDR3 region has 14 residues. V lost 3 bases to trimming and J lost 4 bases, with 11 bases between them. The CDR3, as DNA: TGTGCCAGCAGCGCCGGGCCTGGCGGAAACACCATATATTTT. Amino acid sequence: CASSAGPGGNTIYF.

The V and J genes are TRBV7-9 and TRBJ2-2; D remains ambiguous. CDR3 length: 17 amino acids. Germline CDR1 reads SEHNR; CDR2 reads FQNEAQ (reference sequence). V lost 5 bases and J 3 bases, leaving 19 bases between the germline ends. The CDR3 sequence: CASSPFGADVDTGELFF. The CDR3 DNA reads TGTGCCAGCAGCCCCTTTGGTGCAGATGTGGACACCGGGGAGCTGTTTTTT.

The chain links TRBV28 to TRBJ1-5, with TRBD1 matching over 7 bases. This CDR3 region has 12 residues. V was pared by 10 bases and J by 4 bases, with 4 bases of the junction left unmatched. Germline CDR1 reads MDHEN; CDR2 reads SYDVKM. The CDR3 protein is CATNRGNQPQHF. CDR3 DNA: TGTGCCACAAACAGGGGAAATCAGCCCCAGCATTTT.

This chain links TRBV5-1 with TRBJ2-1; D ambiguous. With 1 base removed from V and 4 bases from J, the gap between germline ends came to 9 bases. Germline assignment: CDR1 SGHRS and CDR2 YFSETQ. The CDR3 runs 14 residues. The CDR3 sequence is CASSLLASYNEQFF. CDR3 DNA sequence: TGCGCCAGCAGCTTGTTGGCAAGTTACAATGAGCAGTTCTTC.

The rearrangement links TRBV5-1 to TRBJ2-2; 8 bases line up with TRBD2. Per germline, CDR1 SGHRS and CDR2 YFSETQ. There are 16 residues in the CDR3. Germline trimming cut 0 bases from V and 2 bases from J; bases unmatched to any gene: 3. CDR3 protein: CASSLDAGGNTGELFF. The CDR3 coding sequence is TGCGCCAGCAGCTTGGATGCGGGGGGCAACACCGGGGAGCTGTTTTTT.

The chain employs TRBV29-1 and TRBJ2-3; D possibly uses TRBD1 or TRBD2 (5 bases each). V was pared by 8 bases and J by 1 base, with 16 bases between. This CDR3 has 14 amino acids. Germline V gene lookup returns CDR1 SQVTM and CDR2 ANQGSEA. The chain's CDR3 is CSLGGAGGTDTQYF. As DNA, the CDR3 is TGCAGCCTTGGGGGAGCCGGGGGCACAGATACGCAGTATTTT.

The V and J genes are TRBV28 and TRBJ1-5, with a tentative D call TRBD1 (5 bases). The CDR3 totals 14 residues. Trimming removed 4 bases from V and 7 bases from J, with 14 bases in between. Germline V lookup: CDR1 MDHEN, CDR2 SYDVKM. The CDR3 loop reads CASSYGAGHQPQHF. CDR3 nucleotides: TGTGCCAGCAGTTATGGGGCAGGGCACCAGCCCCAGCATTTT. Full variable domain (missing parts from reference TRBV28 and TRBJ1-5): DVKVTQSSRYLVKRTGEKVFLECVQDMDHENMFWYRQDPGLGLRLIYFSYDVKMKEKGDIPEGYSVSREKKERFSLILESASTNQTSMYLCASSYGAGHQPQHFGDGTRLSIL.

V usage is TRBV5-1 and J usage is TRBJ2-7; 7 nucleotides match TRBD2. The V gene end was trimmed by 4 bases and the J gene end by 6 bases; junction bases not matched to a gene: 7. Germline V gene lookup returns CDR1 SGHRS and CDR2 YFSETQ. This CDR3 is built from 13 residues. The CDR3: CASSPVAGVEQYF. The CDR3, as DNA: TGCGCCAGCAGCCCCGTGGCGGGAGTCGAGCAGTACTTC. Using reference TRBV5-1 and TRBJ2-7 for the parts outside the CDR3, the full variable domain is KAGVTQTPRYLIKTRGQQVTLSCSPISGHRSVSWYQQTPGQGLQFLFEYFSETQRNKGNFPGRFSGRQFSNSRSEMNVSTLELGDSALYLCASSPVAGVEQYFGPGTRLTVT.

This rearrangement joins TRBV7-9 to TRBJ2-1, with 10 bases fitting TRBD1. Germline trimming cut 3 bases from V and 8 bases from J; bases unmatched to any gene: 4. The CDR3 sequence is 14 residues long. The germline gives CDR1 SEHNR, CDR2 FQNEAQ (reference sequence). CDR3 sequence (DNA): TGTGCCAGCAGCTTGATGACAGGGGGCTATGAGCAGTTCTTC. Its protein product is CASSLMTGGYEQFF. The full variable domain, rest sourced from reference TRBV7-9 and TRBJ2-1, is DTGVSQNPRHKITKRGQNVTFRCDPISEHNRLYWYRQTLGQGPEFLTYFQNEAQLEKSRLLSDRFSAERPKGSFSTLEIQRTEQGDSAMYLCASSLMTGGYEQFFGPGTRLTVL.

This clone was counted between two and nine times. The chain combines TRBV5-4 with TRBJ2-3; 12 nucleotides align to TRBD1. V trimming: 4 bases; J trimming: 3 bases; junction bases outside the gene matches: 6. The germline CDR1 and CDR2 sequences are SGHNT and YYREEE (reference sequence). The CDR3 contains 16 residues. The CDR3 here is CASSHRDRGLTDTQYF. Here the CDR3 DNA reads TGTGCCAGCAGCCACCGGGACAGGGGGCTAACAGATACGCAGTATTTT.

The genes are TRBV30 and TRBJ1-3; D gene unclear. V shed 0 bases and J shed 0 bases, with 6 bases lying between them. There are 14 residues in the CDR3. The germline V gene encodes CDR1 GTSNPN and CDR2 SVGIG (reference sequence). The CDR3 DNA sequence: TGTGCCTGGAGTGTTACTGTCTCTGGAAACACCATATATTTT. Protein sequence: CAWSVTVSGNTIYF.

V gene TRBV4-1 combines with J gene TRBJ1-2; 7 bases match TRBD1. This CDR3 spans 18 amino acids. Trimming took 8 bases from V and 1 from J; bases not matched to a gene: 19. Per the germline V gene, CDR1 is MGHRA and CDR2 is YSYEKL. The CDR3 loop is CASWGRGAPKKHNYGYTF. The CDR3 DNA follows: TGCGCCAGCTGGGGCAGGGGGGCGCCCAAGAAACATAACTATGGCTACACCTTC.

There are a few counts of this clone. The chain carries TRBV10-2 and TRBJ2-1; 10 bases agree with TRBD1. V dropped 2 bases and J dropped 7; count of bases not matched to a gene: 8. The CDR3 length is 16 residues. Per germline, CDR1 WSHSY and CDR2 SAAADI. DNA for the CDR3: TGCGCCAGCAGTGAGCCGCCGGGACAGGGGAGGAATGAGCAGTTCTTC. Amino acid sequence: CASSEPPGQGRNEQFF.